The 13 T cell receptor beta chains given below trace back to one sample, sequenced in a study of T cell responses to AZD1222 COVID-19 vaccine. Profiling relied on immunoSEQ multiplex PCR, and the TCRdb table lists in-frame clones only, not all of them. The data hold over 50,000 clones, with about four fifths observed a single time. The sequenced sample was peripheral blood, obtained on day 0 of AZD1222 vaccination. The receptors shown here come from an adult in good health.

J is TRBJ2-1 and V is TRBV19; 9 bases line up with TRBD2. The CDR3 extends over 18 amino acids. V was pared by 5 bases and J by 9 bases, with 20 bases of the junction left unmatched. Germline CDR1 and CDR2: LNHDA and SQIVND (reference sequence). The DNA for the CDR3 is TGTGCCAGTAGTCATCCCTCCGGAGGGGAGCGGGAGGAGCGTGAGCAGTTCTTC. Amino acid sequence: CASSHPSGGEREEREQFF.

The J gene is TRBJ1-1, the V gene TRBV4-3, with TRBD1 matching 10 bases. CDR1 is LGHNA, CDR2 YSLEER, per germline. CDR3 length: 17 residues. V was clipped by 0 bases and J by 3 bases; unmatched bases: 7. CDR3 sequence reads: CASSQDRQGARYTEAFF. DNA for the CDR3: TGCGCCAGCAGCCAAGATCGACAGGGGGCGCGTTACACTGAAGCTTTCTTT.

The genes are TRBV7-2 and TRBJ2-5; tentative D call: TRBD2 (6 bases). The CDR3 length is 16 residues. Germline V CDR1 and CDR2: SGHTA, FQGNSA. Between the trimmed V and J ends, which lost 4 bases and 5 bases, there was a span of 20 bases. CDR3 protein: CASSSTIADGVETQYF. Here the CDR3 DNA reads TGTGCCAGCAGCTCGACCATAGCGGATGGCGTCGAGACCCAGTACTTC. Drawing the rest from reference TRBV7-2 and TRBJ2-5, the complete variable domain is GAGVSQSPSNKVTEKGKDVELRCDPISGHTALYWYRQSLGQGLEFLIYFQGNSAPDKSGLPSDRFSAERTGGSVSTLTIQRTQQEDSAVYLCASSSTIADGVETQYFGPGTRLLVL.

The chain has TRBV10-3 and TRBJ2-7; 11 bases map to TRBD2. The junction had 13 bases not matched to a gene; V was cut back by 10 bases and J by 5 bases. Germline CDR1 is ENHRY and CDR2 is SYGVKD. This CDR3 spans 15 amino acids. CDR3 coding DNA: TGTGCCAGCGCCACTAGCGGGAGTGTGAACCACGAGCAGTACTTC. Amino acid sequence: CASATSGSVNHEQYF.

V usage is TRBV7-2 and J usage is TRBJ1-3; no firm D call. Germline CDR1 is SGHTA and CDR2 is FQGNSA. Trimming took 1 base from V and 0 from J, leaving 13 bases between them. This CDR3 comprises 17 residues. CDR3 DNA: TGTGCCAGCAGCTTAGTCTGGCTCGAGAGCTCTGGAAACACCATATATTTT. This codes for CASSLVWLESSGNTIYF.

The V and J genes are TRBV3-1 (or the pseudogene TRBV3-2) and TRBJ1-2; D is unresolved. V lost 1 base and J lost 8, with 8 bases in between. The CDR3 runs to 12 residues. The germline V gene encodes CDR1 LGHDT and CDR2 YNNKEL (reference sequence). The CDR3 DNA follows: TGTGCCAGCAGCCAAGCGGGCCCGGGCTACACCTTC. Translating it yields CASSQAGPGYTF.

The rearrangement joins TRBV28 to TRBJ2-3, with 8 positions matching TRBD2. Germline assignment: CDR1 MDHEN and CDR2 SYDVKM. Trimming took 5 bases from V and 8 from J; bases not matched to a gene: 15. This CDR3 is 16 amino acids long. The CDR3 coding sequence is TGTGCCAGCAGTACTTGGGTAGCGGGGAGGCAGGGTACGCAGTATTTT. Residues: CASSTWVAGRQGTQYF. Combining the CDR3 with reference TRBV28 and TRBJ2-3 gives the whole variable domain DVKVTQSSRYLVKRTGEKVFLECVQDMDHENMFWYRQDPGLGLRLIYFSYDVKMKEKGDIPEGYSVSREKKERFSLILESASTNQTSMYLCASSTWVAGRQGTQYFGPGTRLTVL.

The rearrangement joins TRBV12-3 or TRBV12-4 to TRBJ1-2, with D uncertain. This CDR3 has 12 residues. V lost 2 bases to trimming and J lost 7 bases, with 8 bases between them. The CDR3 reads CASSLSRSGYTF. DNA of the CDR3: TGTGCCAGCAGTTTATCCAGGTCTGGCTACACCTTC.

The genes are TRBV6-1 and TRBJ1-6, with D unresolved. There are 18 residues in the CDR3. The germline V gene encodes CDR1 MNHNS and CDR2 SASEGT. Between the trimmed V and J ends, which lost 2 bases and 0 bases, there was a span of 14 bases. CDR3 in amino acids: CASSERRIQSSYNSPLHF. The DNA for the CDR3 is TGTGCCAGCAGTGAACGACGAATACAGAGCTCCTATAATTCACCCCTCCACTTT.

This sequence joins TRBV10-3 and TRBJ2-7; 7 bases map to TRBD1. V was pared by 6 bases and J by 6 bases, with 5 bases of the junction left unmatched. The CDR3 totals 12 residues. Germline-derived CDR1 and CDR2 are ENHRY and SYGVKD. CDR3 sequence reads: CAIRPTGSEQYF. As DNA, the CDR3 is TGTGCCATCAGACCGACAGGGAGCGAGCAGTACTTC.

CDR3 sequence: CSGSPGLAGSHEQFF. The CDR3 nucleotides read TGCAGCGGATCACCGGGACTAGCGGGATCTCATGAGCAGTTCTTC. This chain joins TRBV29-1 and TRBJ2-1; 13 bases line up with TRBD2. CDR3 length: 15 residues. The germline CDR1 and CDR2 sequences are SQVTM and ANQGSEA. With V trimmed by 7 bases and J by 8 bases, 11 bases remained unmatched.

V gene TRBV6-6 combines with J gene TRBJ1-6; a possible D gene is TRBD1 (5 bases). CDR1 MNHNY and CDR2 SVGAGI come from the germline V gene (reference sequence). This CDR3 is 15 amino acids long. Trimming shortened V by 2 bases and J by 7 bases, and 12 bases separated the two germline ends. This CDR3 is CASSYQDTPNSPLHF. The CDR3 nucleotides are TGTGCCAGCAGTTACCAGGACACCCCGAATTCACCCCTCCACTTT.

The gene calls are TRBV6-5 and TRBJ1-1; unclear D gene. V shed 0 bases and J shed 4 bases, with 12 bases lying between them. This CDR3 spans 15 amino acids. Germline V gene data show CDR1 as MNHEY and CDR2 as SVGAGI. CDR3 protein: CASSYSFAGGTEAFF. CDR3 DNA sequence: TGTGCCAGCAGTTACTCTTTCGCGGGAGGCACTGAAGCTTTCTTT.